This is a list of T cell receptor beta chains from one sample in a study of T cell repertoires in cytomegalovirus infection. MiXCR, applied by TCRdb to the reads, yields one record per CDR3 protein. The sample consists of tens of thousands of distinct CDR3 sequences, 40% to 50% of them appearing once. The antigens of these receptors remain unknown. The material was CD8+ T cells from cultured PBMCs, obtained from culture after CMV antigen stimulation. These receptors all stem from a human donor in good health (CMV status not recorded). Some clones in this sample may be carry-over from other donors' samples. Both conserved end residues are part of each CDR3. The D gene is left open where the match is weak. Clone size appears in some rows only: once, few, many, or a class for an expanded clone.

j_call | d_call | v_call | clone_size | cdr3_aa | cdr3_nt
TRBJ2-2 | NA | TRBV25-1 | NA | CASRGVDTGELFF | TGTGCCAGCAGGGGGGTCGACACCGGGGAGCTGTTTTTT
TRBJ1-1 | NA | TRBV4-1 | NA | CASSLRLDGPYEAFF | TGCGCCAGCAGCCTACGACTGGACGGGCCTTACGAAGCTTTCTTT
TRBJ1-4 | NA | TRBV12-5 | NA | CASAVAGLTEKLFF | TGTGCTAGTGCCGTGGCTGGCCTAACTGAAAAACTGTTTTTT
TRBJ2-2 | TRBD2 | TRBV5-6 | NA | CASSPGASGGAYPGELFF | TGTGCCAGCAGCCCCGGCGCTAGCGGGGGAGCCTACCCCGGGGAGCTGTTTTTT
TRBJ2-7 | NA | TRBV11-2 | NA | CASSSAGTYEQYF | TGTGCCAGCAGCTCTGCCGGCACCTACGAGCAGTACTTC
TRBJ2-1 | TRBD2 | TRBV7-4 | few | CASSFIAGGYNEQFF | TGTGCCAGCAGCTTTATAGCGGGAGGATACAATGAGCAGTTCTTC
TRBJ2-1 | NA | TRBV27 | NA | CASSPRSSYNEQFF | TGTGCCAGCAGTCCCCGGAGCTCCTACAATGAGCAGTTCTTC
TRBJ2-1 | TRBD2 | TRBV24-1 | NA | CATSDFKREALVDEQFF | TGTGCCACCAGTGATTTTAAGCGGGAGGCCCTGGTTGATGAGCAGTTCTTC
TRBJ2-1 | TRBD2 | TRBV7-3 | NA | CASSVMGLTGNEQFF | TGTGCCAGCAGCGTTATGGGACTAACCGGGAATGAGCAGTTCTTC
TRBJ2-3 | TRBD1 | TRBV7-3 | NA | CASSVSGGPDTQYF | TGTGCCAGCAGCGTATCAGGGGGCCCAGATACGCAGTATTTT
TRBJ2-5 | TRBD1 | TRBV6-8 | NA | CASRGSGTATQETQYF | TGTGCCAGCAGAGGTTCCGGGACAGCTACCCAAGAGACCCAGTACTTC
TRBJ1-5 | NA | TRBV7-2 | many | CASRPGLDSNQPQHF | TGTGCCAGCAGACCTGGGCTGGACAGTAATCAGCCCCAGCATTTT
TRBJ1-4 | NA | TRBV28 | few | CASSFMDKNEKLFF | TGTGCCAGCAGTTTCATGGACAAGAATGAAAAACTGTTTTTT
TRBJ2-2 | NA | TRBV4-1 | few | CASSRLGRDTGELFF | TGCGCCAGCAGCCGCCTCGGACGGGACACCGGGGAGCTGTTTTTT
TRBJ2-1 | TRBD2 | TRBV11-1 | NA | CASSQRLAGEGNEQFF | TGTGCCAGCAGCCAACGACTAGCGGGGGAGGGCAATGAGCAGTTCTTC
TRBJ2-2 | NA | TRBV10-3 | few | CATFDPAGVKTGELFF | TGTGCCACTTTCGACCCCGCCGGCGTTAAGACCGGGGAGCTGTTTTTT
TRBJ2-1 | TRBD1 | TRBV9 | few | CASSPGQVNEQFF | TGTGCCAGCAGCCCGGGACAGGTCAATGAGCAGTTCTTC
TRBJ2-6 | TRBD1 | TRBV9 | once | CASRGPDRGLSGANVLTF | TGTGCCAGCAGGGGTCCGGACAGGGGCTTATCTGGGGCCAACGTCCTGACTTTC
TRBJ2-1 | TRBD2 | TRBV6-5 | NA | CASSLSGGAGDEQFF | TGTGCCAGCAGCCTTAGCGGGGGGGCCGGAGATGAGCAGTTCTTC
TRBJ2-1 | TRBD2 | TRBV7-2 | many | CASSSPGGPERGEQFF | TGTGCCAGCAGTTCTCCGGGAGGCCCGGAGAGGGGTGAGCAGTTCTTC
TRBJ1-6 | TRBD1 | TRBV6-6 | NA | CASSRTGSSYNSPLHF | TGTGCCAGCAGTCGGACAGGGAGCTCCTATAATTCACCCCTCCACTTT
TRBJ2-1 | NA | TRBV7-9 | NA | CASSLAGTRTNEQFF | TGTGCCAGCAGCTTAGCTGGGACTCGAACAAATGAGCAGTTCTTC
TRBJ1-2 | TRBD1 | TRBV27 | once | CASSSIGNRRQGAGYTF | TGTGCCAGCAGTTCCATTGGGAACCGGAGACAGGGGGCTGGCTACACCTTC
TRBJ2-1 | NA | TRBV29-1 | NA | CSVDLDSVSPGFF | TGCAGCGTTGATTTGGATAGCGTATCCCCTGGGTTCTTC
TRBJ2-5 | NA | TRBV27 | NA | CASSDLNQETQYF | TGTGCCAGCAGCGACCTCAACCAAGAGACCCAGTACTTC
TRBJ1-6 | NA | TRBV28 | many | CASSFRDPWNSPLHF | TGTGCCAGCAGTTTCCGGGACCCTTGGAATTCACCCCTCCACTTT
TRBJ2-3 | NA | TRBV11-3 | many | CASSFGDRGTDTQYF | TGTGCCAGCAGCTTCGGGGATAGGGGCACAGATACGCAGTATTTT
TRBJ2-1 | TRBD2 | TRBV7-8 | NA | CASSSPSGRVENEQFF | TGTGCCAGCAGCTCTCCTAGCGGGAGAGTTGAGAATGAGCAGTTCTTC
TRBJ2-7 | TRBD2 | TRBV6-5 | NA | CASSSGGRDEQYF | TGTGCCAGCAGTTCGGGGGGAAGGGACGAGCAGTACTTC
TRBJ2-1 | TRBD2 | TRBV20-1 | NA | CSAREGGEAFGEQFF | TGCAGTGCCAGGGAGGGTGGGGAGGCGTTTGGTGAGCAGTTCTTC
TRBJ1-1 | NA | TRBV7-8 | NA | CASSLLANTEAFF | TGTGCCAGCAGCTTACTGGCGAACACTGAAGCTTTCTTT
TRBJ2-7 | NA | TRBV29-1 | once | CSAGPGTGPYEQYF | TGCAGCGCAGGCCCCGGGACCGGACCCTACGAGCAGTACTTC
TRBJ2-2 | TRBD1 | TRBV4-1 | NA | CASSYGQGNTGELFF | TGCGCCAGCAGCTACGGACAGGGGAACACCGGGGAGCTGTTTTTT
TRBJ2-7 | NA | TRBV2 | NA | CAPGRSSYEQNF | TGTGCCCCGGGACGGAGCTCCTACGAGCAGAACTTC